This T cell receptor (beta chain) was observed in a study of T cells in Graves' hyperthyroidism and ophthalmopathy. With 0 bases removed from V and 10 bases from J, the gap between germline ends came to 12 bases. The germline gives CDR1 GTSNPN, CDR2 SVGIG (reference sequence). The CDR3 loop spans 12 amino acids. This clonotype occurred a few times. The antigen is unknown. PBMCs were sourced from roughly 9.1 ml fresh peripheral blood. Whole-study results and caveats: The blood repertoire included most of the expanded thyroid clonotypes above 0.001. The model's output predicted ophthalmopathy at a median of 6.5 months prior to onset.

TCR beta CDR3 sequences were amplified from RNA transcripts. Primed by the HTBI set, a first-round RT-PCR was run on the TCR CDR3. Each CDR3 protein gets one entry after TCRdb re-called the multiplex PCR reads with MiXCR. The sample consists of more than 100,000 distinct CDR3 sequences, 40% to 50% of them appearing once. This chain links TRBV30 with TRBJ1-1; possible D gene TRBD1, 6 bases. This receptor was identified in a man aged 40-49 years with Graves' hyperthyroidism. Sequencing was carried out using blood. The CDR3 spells CAWSVDSGGAFF. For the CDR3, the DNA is TGTGCCTGGAGTGTGGACAGTGGGGGAGCTTTCTTT. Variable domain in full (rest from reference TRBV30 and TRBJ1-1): SQTIHQWPATLVQPVGSPLSLECTVEGTSNPNLYWYRQAAGRGLQLLFYSVGIGQISSEVPQNLSASRPQDRQFILSSKKLLLSDSGFYLCAWSVDSGGAFFGQGTRLTVV.